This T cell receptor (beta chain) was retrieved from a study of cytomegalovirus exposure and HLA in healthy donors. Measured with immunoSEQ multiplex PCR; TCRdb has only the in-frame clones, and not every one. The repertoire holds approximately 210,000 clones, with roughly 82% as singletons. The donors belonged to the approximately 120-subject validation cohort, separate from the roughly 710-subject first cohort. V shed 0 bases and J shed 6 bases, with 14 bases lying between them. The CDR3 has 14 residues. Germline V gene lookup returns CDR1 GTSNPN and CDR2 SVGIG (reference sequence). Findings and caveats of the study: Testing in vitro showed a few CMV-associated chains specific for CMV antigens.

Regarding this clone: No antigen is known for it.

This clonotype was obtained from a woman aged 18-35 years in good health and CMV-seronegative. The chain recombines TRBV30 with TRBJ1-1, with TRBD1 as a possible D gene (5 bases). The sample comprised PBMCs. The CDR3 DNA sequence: TGTGCCTGGAGTGTAGGGGCTTTAGGGGCTGAAGCTTTCTTT. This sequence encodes CAWSVGALGAEAFF.